Following are 22 T cell receptor beta chains from one sample sequenced in a study of blood T cells in healthy people across ages. Combining a sample-barcoded 5' primer with a J-beta primer mix, a second PCR ran for 7 to 11 cycles. TCRdb redid the calling of the 5' RACE reads with MiXCR, one entry per CDR3 protein. The table shows some 800,000 distinct CDR3 sequences, with around a quarter occurring only once. This same sample was also taken into another study, of T cells of mothers and their children.

Sequencing used blood. These receptors all stem from a boy between 10 and 17 years old in good health.

This clonotype showed up just a few times. V usage is TRBV6-5 and J usage is TRBJ2-1; TRBD1 aligns across 7 bases. Per the germline V gene, CDR1 is MNHEY and CDR2 is SVGAGI. The CDR3 contains 16 residues. V dropped 2 bases and J dropped 1; count of bases not matched to a gene: 5. The CDR3 nucleotides read TGTGCCAGCAGTTACACTAGACAGGGTTCCTACAATGAGCAGTTCTTC. The encoded protein is CASSYTRQGSYNEQFF.

Only a few counts were recorded for this clonotype. This chain joins TRBV7-9 and TRBJ2-5, with D tentatively TRBD1 (6 bases). This CDR3 is built from 15 residues. Between the trimmed V and J ends, which lost 4 bases and 3 bases, there was a span of 15 bases. CDR1 and CDR2 (germline): SEHNR, FQNEAQ (reference sequence). This CDR3 reads CASSSDRFRKETQYF. The CDR3 DNA reads TGTGCCAGCAGCTCTGACAGGTTTAGAAAAGAGACCCAGTACTTC.

This clonotype was recorded at least ten times. V and J are TRBV5-1 and TRBJ2-4; the D is unclear. The V and J ends lost 1 base and 0 bases respectively, with 11 bases between them. Germline-derived CDR1 and CDR2 are SGHRS and YFSETQ. CDR3 size: 16 residues. CDR3 in DNA: TGCGCCAGCAGCTTGCCCTACTCGGTAGCCAAAAACATTCAGTACTTC. Protein: CASSLPYSVAKNIQYF.

The rearrangement uses TRBV6-1 and TRBJ2-4; the D is unclear. V lost 4 bases to trimming and J lost 0 bases, with 4 bases between them. CDR3 length: 13 amino acids. Germline-derived CDR1 and CDR2 are MNHNS and SASEGT. CDR3 residues: CASSAVAKNIQYF. The CDR3 DNA sequence: TGTGCCAGCAGTGCCGTAGCCAAAAACATTCAGTACTTC.

The V call is TRBV9, the J call TRBJ2-5; 12 bases fit TRBD1. With 2 bases clipped from V and 5 bases from J, the junction kept 4 bases outside the gene matches. The CDR3 length is 15 residues. The germline CDR1 and CDR2 sequences are SGDLS and YYNGEE. DNA for the CDR3: TGTGCCAGCAGCGTGGGGACAGGGGGCAGGGAGACCCAGTACTTC. The encoded protein is CASSVGTGGRETQYF. The variable domain in full, completed from reference TRBV9 and TRBJ2-5, reads DSGVTQTPKHLITATGQRVTLRCSPRSGDLSVYWYQQSLDQGLQFLIQYYNGEERAKGNILERFSAQQFPDLHSELNLSSLELGDSALYFCASSVGTGGRETQYFGPGTRLLVL.

This clonotype came up a few times. CDR3 loop: CASSASGTGATYEQYF. In DNA form, the CDR3 reads TGTGCCAGCAGCGCCTCCGGGACAGGTGCCACCTACGAGCAGTACTTC. The gene calls are TRBV9 and TRBJ2-1, with 8 bases that match TRBD1. The tail of the sequence fits TRBJ2-7 better, so the J call may be wrong. Per the germline V gene, CDR1 is SGDLS and CDR2 is YYNGEE. This CDR3 comprises 16 residues.

V usage is TRBV12-3 or TRBV12-4 and J usage is TRBJ2-1, with 8 bases lining up with TRBD1. Trimming took 6 bases from V and 8 from J; bases not matched to a gene: 12. The CDR3 is made up of 15 amino acids. CDR3 DNA sequence: TGTGCCAGCAGCCCCAGACAGGGGCCGGGGGATGAGCAGTTCTTC. As protein: CASSPRQGPGDEQFF.

This clonotype has at least ten counts. The chain combines TRBV20-1 with TRBJ2-1; the match to TRBD2 covers 12 bases. Trimming at V came to 0 bases and at J to 9 bases, leaving 12 bases not matched to a gene. CDR1 DFQATT and CDR2 SNEGSKA come from the germline V gene (reference sequence). This CDR3 region has 17 residues. CDR3 sequence: CSARDVASGRAFLEQFF. CDR3 bases: TGCAGTGCTAGAGATGTGGCTAGCGGGAGGGCCTTTCTTGAGCAGTTCTTC.

This clonotype was seen a handful of times. This chain uses TRBV18 with TRBJ2-3; TRBD2 is a possible D gene (6 bases). Germline-derived CDR1 and CDR2 are KGHSH and LQKENI. V lost 6 bases to trimming and J lost 11 bases, with 15 bases between them. This CDR3 region has 12 residues. The CDR3 is CASSTGLSEQYF. CDR3 DNA: TGTGCCAGCTCTACCGGACTAAGCGAGCAGTATTTT.

This clonotype showed up just a few times. The rearrangement uses TRBV20-1 and TRBJ1-1; no clear D. From germline, CDR1 is DFQATT and CDR2 SNEGSKA (reference sequence). This CDR3 spans 15 amino acids. With 4 bases removed from V and 0 bases from J, the gap between germline ends came to 15 bases. CDR3 sequence: CSANPAGSLNTEAFF. In nucleotides, the CDR3 is TGCAGTGCTAACCCGGCAGGTAGTCTGAACACTGAAGCTTTCTTT.

This clonotype came up a few times. The chain employs TRBV14 and TRBJ1-3; D gene unclear. Germline V lookup: CDR1 SGHDN, CDR2 FVKESK. V lost 2 bases and J lost 4, with 6 bases in between. The CDR3 extends over 13 amino acids. The CDR3 loop is CASSQQVGNTIYF. The DNA for the CDR3 is TGTGCCAGCAGCCAACAAGTCGGAAACACCATATATTTT.

The genes are TRBV3-1 and TRBJ2-3, with D possibly being TRBD1 or TRBD2 (5 bases each). Trimming pared 0 bases from V and 0 bases from J, leaving 10 bases between. Germline V gene lookup returns CDR1 LGHDT and CDR2 YNNKEL (reference sequence). CDR3 size: 16 residues. The CDR3 bases are TGTGCCAGCAGCCAAGAGTGGGACCCGAGCACAGATACGCAGTATTTT. It encodes CASSQEWDPSTDTQYF.

The DNA for the CDR3 is TGTGCCATCAGTGCAATCCCCGGAGACTCTGGGGCCAACGTCCTGACTTTC. This sequence encodes CAISAIPGDSGANVLTF. This rearrangement joins TRBV10-3 to TRBJ2-6; D is unclear. Looked up from germline, CDR1 is ENHRY and CDR2 is SYGVKD. The germline V and J ends were trimmed by 4 bases and 0 bases, with 13 bases remaining between them. The CDR3 has 17 amino acids.

The chain uses TRBV20-1 and TRBJ2-1; 13 bases are shared with TRBD2. This CDR3 region has 14 residues. CDR1 and CDR2 (germline): DFQATT, SNEGSKA (reference sequence). The V segment lost 5 bases and the J segment 2 bases; nucleotides outside the gene matches: 0. CDR3 coding DNA: TGCAGTGCTGGGACTAGCGGGGCCTACAATGAGCAGTTCTTC. It translates to CSAGTSGAYNEQFF.

The chain recombines TRBV29-1 with TRBJ2-5, with D possibly being TRBD2 (5 bases). In germline, CDR1 is SQVTM, CDR2 ANQGSEA. This CDR3 comprises 13 residues. Trimming cost V 6 bases and J 0 bases, with 11 bases left between them. The CDR3 DNA sequence: TGCAGCGTAATATTCGGGAACCAAGAGACCCAGTACTTC. Its translation is CSVIFGNQETQYF.

This clonotype turned up a few times. The genes are TRBV5-1 and TRBJ2-5, with D possibly being TRBD2 (6 bases). There are 15 residues in the CDR3. CDR1 is SGHRS and CDR2 is YFSETQ in the germline V gene. V lost 0 bases to trimming and J lost 5 bases, with 14 bases between them. CDR3 nucleotide sequence: TGCGCCAGCAGCTTGGGGACTATGGAAGTCGAGACCCAGTACTTC. This sequence encodes CASSLGTMEVETQYF.

The J gene is TRBJ2-3, the V gene TRBV20-1; 11 nucleotides align to TRBD2. Germline CDR1 is DFQATT and CDR2 is SNEGSKA (reference sequence). V shed 3 bases and J 9 bases; nucleotides not matched to a gene: 11. This CDR3 is built from 15 residues. CDR3 nucleotide sequence: TGCAGTGCTAGTGTCCTAGCGGGAGGAACTCAGACGCAGTATTTT. It is translated as CSASVLAGGTQTQYF.

The V call is TRBV5-1, the J call TRBJ1-1, with no clear D. This CDR3 has 14 amino acids. In germline, CDR1 is SGHRS, CDR2 YFSETQ. Trimming pared 0 bases from V and 1 base from J, leaving 7 bases between. CDR3 nucleotides: TGCGCCAGCAGCTTGGGTCCCGAGAACACTGAAGCTTTCTTT. Its translation: CASSLGPENTEAFF.

The rearrangement links TRBV25-1 to TRBJ2-5; the D gene is possibly TRBD2 (7 bases). Judging by the DNA end, TRBJ2-1 fits better; the J call may be wrong. This CDR3 contains 14 residues. Germline V lookup: CDR1 MGHDK, CDR2 SYGVNS. The CDR3 region is CASNPGGLYNEQFF. The CDR3 DNA reads as TGTGCCAGCAACCCGGGGGGCCTCTACAATGAGCAGTTCTTC.

The rearrangement uses TRBV12-3 or TRBV12-4 and TRBJ2-2, with unresolved D. The CDR3 is made up of 16 amino acids. Trimming shortened V by 4 bases and J by 4 bases, and 16 bases separated the two germline ends. Here the CDR3 reads CASSWTGNIGTGELFF. CDR3 DNA sequence: TGTGCCAGCAGTTGGACGGGTAATATCGGCACCGGGGAGCTGTTTTTT.

The rearrangement links TRBV4-3 to TRBJ1-5; D ambiguous. The germline V gene has CDR1 LGHNA and CDR2 YSLEER. V lost 8 bases and J lost 1, with 12 bases in between. There are 14 residues in the CDR3. CDR3 residues: CASPRGVSNQPQHF. CDR3 nucleotide sequence: TGCGCCAGCCCCCGCGGGGTGAGCAATCAGCCCCAGCATTTT.

In this sample, this clonotype turned up a few times. The chain couples TRBV4-3 to TRBJ1-4; no clear D gene. The V end was cut by 0 bases, the J end by 0 bases, with 5 bases between. This CDR3 has 15 amino acids. CDR1 is LGHNA and CDR2 is YSLEER in the germline V gene. The CDR3 loop is CASSQDGATNEKLFF. CDR3 DNA: TGCGCCAGCAGCCAAGACGGTGCAACTAATGAAAAACTGTTTTTT.